The 15 T cell receptor beta chains given below trace back to one sample, sequenced in a study of OX40 agonist ivuxolimab in advanced cancers. Using immunoSEQ multiplex PCR, the repertoire was profiled, and TCRdb retains in-frame clones only, with some absent. Of fewer than 80,000 clones listed, approximately 91% are singletons. The material sequenced was CD4+ or CD8+ T cells sorted from blood, taken in a trial of the OX40 agonist ivuxolimab. These receptor sequences come from an adult with an advanced solid tumor such as melanoma, head and neck, liver or kidney cancer.

The chain's CDR3 is CASSFLAGGPLFRTDTQYF. In DNA form, the CDR3 reads TGTGCCAGCAGTTTCTTAGCGGGAGGGCCCCTTTTCCGCACAGATACGCAGTATTTT. The rearrangement uses TRBV28 and TRBJ2-3; TRBD2 agrees at 11 bases. V gave up 3 bases and J gave up 1 base; unmatched junction bases: 12. The CDR3 is made up of 19 amino acids. CDR1 and CDR2 (germline): MDHEN, SYDVKM.

This chain connects TRBV27 to TRBJ2-7, with no clear D. V shed 6 bases and J shed 0 bases, with 6 bases lying between them. The germline V gene has CDR1 MNHEY and CDR2 SMNVEV (reference sequence). The CDR3 sequence is 12 residues long. CDR3 protein: CASSPSSYEQYF. DNA for the CDR3: TGTGCCAGCAGCCCTAGCTCCTACGAGCAGTACTTC.

This chain uses TRBV15 with TRBJ2-5; 8 bases line up with TRBD1. Germline CDR1 is LNHNV and CDR2 is YYDKDF (reference sequence). After removal of 1 base from V and 5 bases from J, the junction contained 6 bases not matched to a gene. The CDR3 spans 15 residues. CDR3 residues: CATSRGAGGEETQYF. CDR3 sequence (DNA): TGTGCCACCAGCAGAGGCGCAGGGGGCGAGGAGACCCAGTACTTC. Filled out from reference TRBV15 and TRBJ2-5, the complete variable domain reads DAMVIQNPRYQVTQFGKPVTLSCSQTLNHNVMYWYQQKSSQAPKLLFHYYDKDFNNEADTPDNFQSRRPNTSFCFLDIRSPGLGDTAMYLCATSRGAGGEETQYFGPGTRLLVL.

The chain combines TRBV19 with TRBJ1-5; 10 bases fit TRBD1. Per germline, CDR1 LNHDA and CDR2 SQIVND (reference sequence). J lost 4 bases, V lost 3 bases, and 6 bases had no gene match. This CDR3 spans 16 amino acids. CDR3 nucleotides: TGTGCCAGTAGTATGGGGACAGGGGAGGGTAATCAGCCCCAGCATTTT. Translated: CASSMGTGEGNQPQHF. Together with reference TRBV19 and TRBJ1-5, the CDR3 gives the full variable domain: DGGITQSPKYLFRKEGQNVTLSCEQNLNHDAMYWYRQDPGQGLRLIYYSQIVNDFQKGDIAEGYSVSREKKESFPLTVTSAQKNPTAFYLCASSMGTGEGNQPQHFGDGTRLSIL.

The rearrangement uses TRBV19 and TRBJ1-1; 7 positions agree with TRBD1. Per germline, CDR1 LNHDA and CDR2 SQIVND (reference sequence). The CDR3 runs to 13 residues. The ends lost 7 bases at V and 1 base at J; junction bases unmatched: 3. CDR3 in DNA: TGTGCCAGTATGAAGGGGGCGAACACTGAAGCTTTCTTT. Protein: CASMKGANTEAFF.

The rearrangement links TRBV19 to TRBJ2-3, with 7 bases fitting TRBD2. Germline V gene data show CDR1 as LNHDA and CDR2 as SQIVND (reference sequence). With 2 bases clipped from V and 2 bases from J, the junction kept 4 bases outside the gene matches. The CDR3 covers 15 residues. The CDR3 sequence: CASSILAGDTDTQYF. The CDR3 nucleotides are TGTGCCAGTAGTATACTGGCGGGAGACACAGATACGCAGTATTTT.

The CDR3 DNA reads TGTGCCAGCAGTCTGGGACAGGGGGAGACCCAGTACTTC. Translating it yields CASSLGQGETQYF. The J gene is TRBJ2-5, the V gene TRBV2; 10 bases agree with TRBD1. The V and J ends lost 5 bases and 5 bases, in that order; junction bases with no gene match: 2. The CDR3 runs to 13 residues. Germline-derived CDR1 and CDR2 are SNHLY and FYNNEI.

This clone was detected only a few times. The V call is TRBV7-3, the J call TRBJ2-3; 7 bases match TRBD1. After removal of 5 bases from V and 0 bases from J, the junction contained 5 bases not matched to a gene. Germline-derived CDR1 and CDR2 are SGHTA and FQGTGA. There are 15 residues in the CDR3. The CDR3 sequence is CASSAGTASTDTQYF. CDR3 DNA sequence: TGTGCCAGCAGCGCCGGGACAGCCAGCACAGATACGCAGTATTTT.

This clone was detected once. Compared with germline, one end of the junction differs, possibly owing to a read error. V gene TRBV7-9 combines with J gene TRBJ2-7; D is unresolved. In germline, CDR1 is SEHNR, CDR2 FQNEAQ (reference sequence). The CDR3 runs 14 residues. CDR3 in DNA: TGCGCCAGCAGCCAAGATAGAAACTCCTACGAGCAGTACTTC. This sequence encodes CASSQDRNSYEQYF.

This chain joins TRBV28 and TRBJ2-7; 10 bases fit TRBD2. CDR3 length equals 15 residues. The ends lost 3 bases at V and 5 bases at J; junction bases unmatched: 7. Germline assignment: CDR1 MDHEN and CDR2 SYDVKM. This CDR3 is CASSFSLAGDHEQYF. CDR3 coding DNA: TGTGCCAGCAGTTTTTCCCTAGCGGGAGACCACGAGCAGTACTTC. Using reference TRBV28 and TRBJ2-7 for the parts outside the CDR3, the full variable domain is DVKVTQSSRYLVKRTGEKVFLECVQDMDHENMFWYRQDPGLGLRLIYFSYDVKMKEKGDIPEGYSVSREKKERFSLILESASTNQTSMYLCASSFSLAGDHEQYFGPGTRLTVT.

The rearrangement joins TRBV29-1 to TRBJ2-7; D not resolved. Germline loops: CDR1 SQVTM, CDR2 ANQGSEA. The CDR3 is 13 amino acids. Trimming left V 6 bases short and J 1 base short, with 13 bases between. The CDR3 sequence is CSVRGRSSYEQYF. The CDR3 nucleotides read TGCAGCGTGAGAGGACGCTCATCCTACGAGCAGTACTTC.

The chain uses TRBV18 and TRBJ1-1, with D hard to call. Germline V gives CDR1 KGHSH, CDR2 LQKENI. The germline V and J ends were trimmed by 4 bases and 7 bases, with 13 bases remaining between them. The CDR3 extends over 13 amino acids. CDR3 nucleotides: TGTGCCAGCTCACAGGGAGGGCGGAATGAAGCTTTCTTT. Its translation: CASSQGGRNEAFF. The complete variable domain, with remaining parts taken from reference TRBV18 and TRBJ1-1, reads NAGVMQNPRHLVRRRGQEARLRCSPMKGHSHVYWYRQLPEEGLKFMVYLQKENIIDESGMPKERFSAEFPKEGPSILRIQQVVRGDSAAYFCASSQGGRNEAFFGQGTRLTVV.

The chain's CDR3 is CASSVAGPDEKLFF. The CDR3 bases are TGTGCCAGCAGCGTAGCAGGGCCCGATGAAAAACTGTTTTTT. The chain recombines TRBV9 with TRBJ1-4, with D perhaps matching TRBD1 (5 bases). The germline gives CDR1 SGDLS, CDR2 YYNGEE. The CDR3 has 14 amino acids. Trimming stripped 0 bases from V and 6 bases from J, with 9 bases between.

The chain uses TRBV9 and TRBJ1-1; D perhaps matches TRBD1 (5 bases). Trimming cost V 4 bases and J 4 bases, with 11 bases left between them. The CDR3 has 13 residues. The germline CDR1 and CDR2 sequences are SGDLS and YYNGEE. Written as DNA, the CDR3 is TGTGCCAGCAGCCCTGGGGCACCCACTGAAGCTTTCTTT. Protein sequence: CASSPGAPTEAFF.

This clone has just a few counts. The rearrangement uses TRBV7-3 and TRBJ2-3; 10 nucleotides match TRBD2. After removal of 5 bases from V and 3 bases from J, the junction contained 5 bases not matched to a gene. CDR3 length equals 15 residues. Germline CDR1 SGHTA, CDR2 FQGTGA. In DNA form, the CDR3 reads TGTGCCAGCAGCCCCGGGACTAGCGAGACAGATACGCAGTATTTT. Its protein product is CASSPGTSETDTQYF.